Described below is a single TCR beta chain sequence and its context. The PCR was carried out with 60 Vbeta primers and 13 Jbeta primers. The repertoire was sequenced with immunoSEQ multiplex PCR; TCRdb's copy has only in-frame clones and lacks some. The table shows 80,000 to 100,000 clones, with over 65% occurring only once. This sample was taken from a study of cytomegalovirus exposure and HLA in healthy donors. Study context: HLA-typed donors were the source of approximately 86 million unique TCRs held in an early data release.

Source material: PBMCs. This clonotype was sampled from a human donor in good health.

The DNA for the CDR3 is TGCGCCAGCAGCTCCCTCAGGGCCTCTTTCACAGATACGCAGTATTTT. Translation gives CASSSLRASFTDTQYF. V is TRBV5-1 and J is TRBJ2-3, with a weak D call TRBD1 (5 bases). V was pared by 3 bases and J by 2 bases, with 16 bases between. The CDR3 covers 16 residues. Germline V gene lookup returns CDR1 SGHRS and CDR2 YFSETQ.